What follows are 21 T cell receptor beta chains derived from one specimen sequenced in a study of tumor and adjacent non-tumor tissue in lung cancer. The library came from three nested PCR rounds adapted from ARM-PCR protocols. TCRdb re-analysed the multiplex PCR reads in MiXCR, keeping a single row per CDR3 protein. In the table there are more than 85,000 distinct CDR3 sequences, around three fifths of which are singletons. RNA was extracted from bulk tissue without any cell sorting. The sequenced sample was lung tumor tissue. The source is a man between 70 and 80 years old with non-small cell lung cancer.

In regard to this clonotype: The junction and the germline gene differ at one end; a read error may be behind it. The J gene is TRBJ2-7, the V gene TRBV6-5, with a tentative D call TRBD1 (5 bases). Germline loops: CDR1 MNHEY, CDR2 SVGAGI. The CDR3 is 14 amino acids. In DNA, the CDR3 is TGTGCCAGTAGATACTTGGGGCAGTCCTACGATCAGTACTTC. It specifies CASRYLGQSYDQYF.

This clonotype was seen more than once but under ten times. The V call is TRBV4-1, the J call TRBJ2-2; D unclear. This CDR3 has 15 amino acids. The germline V and J ends were trimmed by 5 bases and 5 bases, with 15 bases remaining between them. CDR1 is MGHRA and CDR2 is YSYEKL in the germline V gene. CDR3 nucleotides: TGCGCCAGCAGCTTCCCGGGTCGTTGGACCGGGGAGCTGTTTTTT. It encodes CASSFPGRWTGELFF.

Turning to this clonotype: The junction shows a germline mismatch at one end, possibly a read error. J is TRBJ2-3 and V is TRBV11-2, with D possibly TRBD1 on 5 matching bases. Germline V CDR1 and CDR2: SGHAT, FQNNGV. The CDR3 is 13 amino acids. CDR3 DNA: TGTCCCAGCAACTTGATAGGGGCAGATACGCAGTATTTT. Translation: CPSNLIGADTQYF.

This clonotype was observed a few times. The conserved phenylalanine or tryptophan normally closing the CDR3 is absent here, so this likely arose from a read error. The V call is TRBV11-2, the J call TRBJ2-3; perhaps TRBD2 as D (6 bases). Germline assignment: CDR1 SGHAT and CDR2 FQNNGV. The CDR3 extends over 18 amino acids. CDR3 region: CASSPAPPGTFSTDMQYL. The CDR3 DNA follows: TGTGCCAGCAGCCCGGCCCCTCCCGGGACTTTCTCCACAGATATGCAGTATTTA.

As for this clonotype: An end of the junction does not agree with germline; a read error may underlie this. This chain joins TRBV4-1 and TRBJ2-7, with D unclear. The CDR3 totals 15 residues. Germline V gene lookup returns CDR1 MGHRA and CDR2 YSYEKL. CDR3 coding DNA: TGCACCAGCAGCCTGGCGTGGAATAGCTCCTACGAGCAGTACTTC. Amino acid sequence: CTSSLAWNSSYEQYF.

This clonotype has a count of ten or more. V is TRBV29-1 and J is TRBJ1-2; 9 bases are a match to TRBD1. The V segment lost 7 bases and the J segment 3 bases; nucleotides outside the gene matches: 9. This CDR3 has 14 residues. Germline CDR1 SQVTM, CDR2 ANQGSEA. CDR3 sequence (DNA): TGCAGCGCCCGAAGGGGACAGGGTGACTATGGCTACACCTTC. Translated, it gives CSARRGQGDYGYTF.

Regarding this clonotype: Being one base from a much bigger clone, this may be a read error. V and J are TRBV5-1 and TRBJ1-1; a possible D gene is TRBD1 (6 bases). The CDR3 consists of 14 residues. Germline-derived CDR1 and CDR2 are SGHRS and YFSETQ. CDR3 sequence: CASKGDARNTEAVF. The CDR3 coding sequence is TGCGCCAGCAAGGGGGACGCTAGGAACACTGAAGCTGTCTTT.

On this clonotype: The CDR3 does not end in the conserved phenylalanine or tryptophan, so this is likely a read error. The rearrangement joins TRBV5-4 to TRBJ2-5, with D perhaps being TRBD1 or TRBD2 (6 bases each). The V gene's germline CDR1 is SGHNT and CDR2 YYREEE (reference sequence). This CDR3 region has 15 residues. Trimming took 4 bases from V and 4 from J, leaving 17 bases between them. CDR3 sequence (DNA): TGTGCCAGCAGCCGAGGGTACAGGGAGGTAGAGACCCAGTACCTC. Translated, it gives CASSRGYREVETQYL.

Turning to this clonotype: A much bigger clone sits one base away, suggesting this may be a read error. V is TRBV5-1 and J is TRBJ2-5, with unresolved D. The length of the CDR3 is 13 residues. Germline CDR1 is SGHRS and CDR2 is YFSETQ. CDR3 residues: CDSSFQGQETQYF. DNA of the CDR3: TGCGACAGCAGCTTTCAAGGGCAAGAGACCCAGTACTTC.

Turning to this clonotype: Germline and junction disagree at one end, which may indicate a read error. The chain links TRBV11-2 to TRBJ2-3; TRBD2 matches at 8 bases. The CDR3 contains 16 residues. Looked up from germline, CDR1 is SGHAT and CDR2 is FQNNGV. Written as DNA, the CDR3 is TGTGCCAGCAGCCCCGTCTTGGTCGGGAGGGGAGATGCGCAGTATTTT. Translating it yields CASSPVLVGRGDAQYF.

Points on this clonotype: One end of the junction is discordant with germline, which a read error may explain. The chain employs TRBV11-2 and TRBJ2-7, with TRBD2 matching over 8 bases. This CDR3 is 15 amino acids long. In germline, CDR1 is SGHAT, CDR2 FQNNGV. The DNA for the CDR3 is TGTGCAAGCAGGGAGATGACTAGCGAGAGGGCCGGGTGGTACTTC. Its protein is CASREMTSERAGWYF.

The table lists this clonotype with many counts. The chain combines TRBV10-1 with TRBJ2-1; D is unclear. Trimming took 0 bases from V and 7 from J, leaving 16 bases between them. This CDR3 comprises 16 residues. The germline gives CDR1 WNHNN, CDR2 SYGVQD (reference sequence). CDR3 in amino acids: CASSESGKVKENEQFF. The CDR3 DNA reads TGCGCCAGCAGTGAGTCGGGGAAAGTGAAGGAGAATGAGCAGTTCTTC.

This chain uses TRBV4-1 with TRBJ1-5; 9 bases are a match to TRBD1. Germline V lookup: CDR1 MGHRA, CDR2 YSYEKL. Trimming at V came to 8 bases and at J to 3 bases, leaving 8 bases not matched to a gene. The CDR3 has 15 residues. CDR3 loop: CASCRTGDFNQPQHF. In nucleotides, the CDR3 is TGCGCCAGCTGCCGGACAGGGGACTTCAATCAGCCCCAGCATTTT.

This clonotype was seen ten or more times. This sequence joins TRBV25-1 and TRBJ2-7; D call uncertain. V lost 6 bases to trimming and J lost 2 bases, with 11 bases between them. There are 13 residues in the CDR3. Germline assignment: CDR1 MGHDK and CDR2 SYGVNS. The CDR3 protein is CASSRGTTYEQYF. The CDR3 region has the DNA TGTGCCAGCAGCCGAGGAACAACCTACGAGCAGTACTTC.

For this clonotype: A read error may be the cause here, since a much bigger clone is one base away. V is TRBV6-5 and J is TRBJ2-2, with 9 bases aligning to TRBD1. Germline V gene data show CDR1 as MNHEY and CDR2 as SVGAGI. The CDR3 spans 14 residues. The CDR3 coding sequence is TGTACCAGCAGTCCTAACAGGGGGCCCGGGGAGCTGTTTTTT. This sequence encodes CTSSPNRGPGELFF.

This clonotype was recorded a few times. The chain couples TRBV7-9 to TRBJ2-1; TRBD1 aligns across 8 bases. J gave up 5 bases and V 3 bases, and 3 bases lay outside the gene matches. Per the germline V gene, CDR1 is SEHNR and CDR2 is FQNEAQ (reference sequence). This CDR3 region has 14 residues. As DNA, the CDR3 is TGTGCCAGCAGCTTGTACAGGGGGGACAATGAGCAGTTCTTC. Its translation: CASSLYRGDNEQFF. Full variable domain (remainder filled in from reference TRBV7-9 and TRBJ2-1): DTGVSQNPRHKITKRGQNVTFRCDPISEHNRLYWYRQTLGQGPEFLTYFQNEAQLEKSRLLSDRFSAERPKGSFSTLEIQRTEQGDSAMYLCASSLYRGDNEQFFGPGTRLTVL.

The chain is built from TRBV11-2 and TRBJ2-3; TRBD2 aligns across 10 bases. With 10 bases clipped from V and 6 bases from J, the junction kept 16 bases outside the gene matches. Germline V CDR1 and CDR2: SGHAT, FQNNGV. The CDR3 runs to 16 residues. The CDR3 reads CANSLVAGGRSDTQYF. The CDR3 DNA is TGTGCCAATAGCTTAGTAGCGGGGGGCCGCTCGGATACGCAGTATTTT.

Worth noting for this clonotype: The junction differs from germline at one of its ends, possibly a read error. The V call is TRBV4-1, the J call TRBJ1-1, with 10 bases that match TRBD1. Germline V gene data show CDR1 as MGHRA and CDR2 as YSYEKL. There are 15 residues in the CDR3. CDR3 region: CASRLRDRGRTETFF. The CDR3 DNA reads TGCGCCAGCAGGCTACGGGACAGGGGACGAACTGAAACTTTCTTT.

As for this clonotype: This is likely a read error, given that the CDR3 carries no conserved phenylalanine or tryptophan at its end. The chain joins TRBV25-1 to TRBJ2-5, with no clear D. Trimming removed 8 bases from V and 5 bases from J, with 12 bases in between. CDR1 is MGHDK, CDR2 SYGVNS, per germline. The CDR3 spans 12 residues. The CDR3 region has the DNA TGTGCCAGCCCTCAGGTAGGGGAGACCCAGTACTTA. Translation: CASPQVGETQYL.

The chain is built from TRBV24-1 and TRBJ2-2, with D possibly being TRBD2 (5 bases). V dropped 5 bases and J dropped 5 bases, with 17 bases sitting between them. Germline V CDR1 and CDR2: KGHDR, SFDVKD. The CDR3 is made up of 16 amino acids. As DNA, the CDR3 is TGTGCCACCAGTGCCCCGGGTGGGAGAACGACCGGGGAGCTGTTTTTT. Protein sequence: CATSAPGGRTTGELFF.

This clonotype was counted a few times. The chain has TRBV20-1 and TRBJ2-4; 10 bases map to TRBD1. CDR1 is DFQATT and CDR2 is SNEGSKA in the germline V gene (reference sequence). V was pared by 5 bases and J by 8 bases, with 6 bases of the junction left unmatched. The CDR3 spans 13 residues. The CDR3 nucleotides are TGCAGTGCTGGGGACAGGGGAGTCGACATTCAGTACTTC. Its protein product is CSAGDRGVDIQYF.